This TCR beta chain originates from a study of OX40 agonist ivuxolimab in advanced cancers. Some background on the complete study: Ivuxolimab was an agonistic, fully human IgG2 monoclonal antibody directed against OX40 (CD134), a costimulatory receptor. Peripheral TCRbeta sequencing aimed to test whether ivuxolimab altered TCR sequence diversity and caused clonal T-cell expansion. Of the approximately 50 patients in dose escalation, around 20 had hepatocellular carcinoma, about 15 had melanoma, 9 had renal cell carcinoma and 9 had head and neck cancer. Prior anti-PD-1, anti-PD-L1 or anti-CTLA-4 therapy was permitted, and checkpoint inhibitors had been received by less than 45% of dose-escalation patients. In the dose-escalation cohort, 82.7% of patients were male, and the mean age was approximately 60 years, with a range of about 20 to 79. Intravenous ivuxolimab was administered to patients every 2 weeks at six dose levels: 0.01, 0.1, 0.3, 1.5, 3 and 10 mg/kg. Partial responses occurred in three dose-escalation patients: two with cutaneous melanoma and one with hepatocellular carcinoma. The paper describes the monotherapy dose-escalation part (N of about 47 patients) of the phase I trial of ivuxolimab. What the research found in general, with its limitations: After ivuxolimab, more expanded clones were found on average in CD8+ T cells than in CD4+ T cells. Partial responders in the 0.1-3.0 mg/kg groups had among the lowest normalized peripheral clonal expansion, especially among CD8+ T cells. The antigen specificity of the peripheral T cells that underwent clonal expansion was not determined. At doses from 0.1 to 3.0 mg/kg, clonal expansion was seen in both CD4+ and CD8+ blood T cells between baseline and week 6. Low levels of normalized T-cell clonal expansion were also seen in some nonresponding patients.

Patients with a history of autoimmune disease or receiving systemic immunosuppression were excluded from the trial. In every dose cohort, peripheral blood was drawn for TCR sequencing at baseline, cycle 4 day 1, and cycle 7 day 1. Samples came from an open-label, multicenter, first-in-human phase I dose-escalation trial of ivuxolimab. Adults with locally advanced or metastatic head and neck squamous cell, hepatocellular, melanoma or renal cell carcinoma were enrolled in the trial. Before TCR sequencing, CD4+ and CD8+ T cells were separately sorted from peripheral blood. For sequencing of the TCRbeta CDR3 region, genomic DNA was extracted from the sorted cells. The immunoSEQ Assay was used to sequence the TCRbeta CDR3 regions. The table comes from immuneACCESS by way of TCRdb, which keeps in-frame sequences with V and J called. Part of the clones is missing from these tables; in studies checked, under half for an unresolved V gene and the rest for unknown reasons. The sample table holds approximately 47,000 clones, of which more than 70% were seen once. Together, the top ten hold about 7.8% of the sample.

The CDR3 measures 13 amino acids from cysteine to phenylalanine. Only CDR3 DNA remains: 39 bases, in frame from the first base. The trim is 2 bases for V and 5 bases for J, with a gap of 9 bases between the germline ends. In the germline V gene, CDR1 corresponds to KGHSH and CDR2 to LQKENI. As to this clone: Its antigen is still unknown. Base-call qualities are not available, and no considerably larger clone is one nucleotide away. This specimen includes other DNA sequences encoding the same CDR3.

The sequence was collected from an adult with an advanced solid tumor such as melanoma, head and neck, liver or kidney cancer. The sample here was CD4+ or CD8+ T cells sorted from blood, taken in a trial of the OX40 agonist ivuxolimab. This receptor chain uses TRBV18 and TRBJ2-5; the D segment cannot be called with confidence. Read as DNA, the sequence is TGTGCCAGCTCACCAGCTTTAGGGGAGACCCAGTACTTC. Its protein product is CASSPALGETQYF.